One sample yielded the 10 T cell receptor beta chains listed below, sequenced in a study of prognosis after radiotherapy for stage I lung cancer. Two-round multiplex PCR, the amplification method, yielded TCR beta CDR3 from genomic DNA. Used in first-round PCR were primers specific to each TRBV and TRBJ gene. One entry per CDR3 protein results from TCRdb running MiXCR on the multiplex PCR reads. Among some 39,000 distinct CDR3 sequences listed, around a quarter were seen once. Specimen: PBMCs, collected before or after stereotactic body radiation therapy (not recorded which). The receptor set was obtained from a donor of 50 years or more with non-small cell lung cancer.

On this clonotype: This sequence is one base from a far larger clone and is likely a read error. V is TRBV6-2 or TRBV6-3 and J is TRBJ2-6, with 8 bases that match TRBD2. The CDR3 is 19 residues long. Germline lookup yields CDR1 MNHEY and CDR2 SVGEGT. CDR3 region: CASSTHSTGGASAANVLTF. The CDR3 DNA reads TGTGCCAGCAGCACTCATTCCACCGGGGGGGCCTCTGCGGCCAACGTCCTGACTTTC.

This clonotype ranks as medium-sized. The genes are TRBV20-1 and TRBJ2-7, with TRBD1 matching over 9 bases. The CDR3 is made up of 14 amino acids. V lost 0 bases and J lost 5; bases outside the gene matches: 5. Germline CDR1 reads DFQATT; CDR2 reads SNEGSKA (reference sequence). Here the CDR3 DNA reads TGCAGTGCTAGAGAGGGGACAGGGTATGACGAGCAGTACTTC. Translated, it gives CSAREGTGYDEQYF.

The table lists this clonotype with many counts. The J gene is TRBJ1-2, the V gene TRBV10-3; a weak D match, TRBD1 (6 bases). The CDR3 is 12 residues long. Germline loops: CDR1 ENHRY, CDR2 SYGVKD. Trimming took 6 bases from V and 6 from J, leaving 11 bases between them. The CDR3 bases are TGTGCCATCAGAAGGACAGATGATGGCTACACCTTC. It yields the protein CAIRRTDDGYTF.

Many counts were recorded for this clonotype. The J gene is TRBJ2-6, the V gene TRBV28; D perhaps matches TRBD1 (6 bases). This CDR3 has 16 residues. Trimming took 4 bases from V and 1 from J, leaving 11 bases between them. Per germline, CDR1 MDHEN and CDR2 SYDVKM. CDR3 in amino acids: CASSSETGSGANVLTF. The DNA for the CDR3 is TGTGCCAGCAGTTCAGAAACAGGGTCTGGGGCCAACGTCCTGACTTTC.

This clonotype was recorded at least ten times. The chain carries TRBV28 and TRBJ1-6; D is unclear. Trimming took 9 bases from V and 11 from J, leaving 14 bases between them. The CDR3 is made up of 12 amino acids. Germline V gene lookup returns CDR1 MDHEN and CDR2 SYDVKM. The CDR3 is CASGPQLPPLHF. In nucleotides, the CDR3 is TGTGCCAGTGGGCCCCAACTGCCACCCCTCCACTTT.

The genes are TRBV19 and TRBJ2-5; tentatively, D is TRBD1 or TRBD2 (5 bases each). The CDR3 is made up of 13 amino acids. The V and J ends lost 6 bases and 2 bases respectively, with 10 bases between them. Per germline, CDR1 LNHDA and CDR2 SQIVND (reference sequence). In DNA form, the CDR3 reads TGTGCCAGTAGGAGGGGTCCTCAAGAGACCCAGTACTTC. Translated, it gives CASRRGPQETQYF.

This clonotype was seen repeatedly, ten times or more. The CDR3 spells CASSPMTGAPEAFF. CDR3 bases: TGTGCCAGCAGCCCTATGACAGGGGCCCCTGAAGCTTTCTTT. The V and J genes are TRBV2 and TRBJ1-1; 8 bases align to TRBD1. In germline, CDR1 is SNHLY, CDR2 FYNNEI. The CDR3 covers 14 residues. V lost 6 bases to trimming and J lost 6 bases; unmatched junction nucleotides: 9. Full variable domain (missing parts from reference TRBV2 and TRBJ1-1): EPEVTQTPSHQVTQMGQEVILRCVPISNHLYFYWYRQILGQKVEFLVSFYNNEISEKSEIFDDQFSVERPDGSNFTLKIRSTKLEDSAMYFCASSPMTGAPEAFFGQGTRLTVV.

The sample holds many counts of this clonotype. V is TRBV7-9 and J is TRBJ2-1; 13 bases are a match to TRBD2. J gave up 7 bases and V 5 bases, and 14 bases lay outside the gene matches. Germline values: CDR1 SEHNR, CDR2 FQNEAQ (reference sequence). The CDR3 is 18 residues long. In nucleotides, the CDR3 is TGTGCCAGCAGCCGTTCAGGGGGGACTAGCGGGATGAGAAATGAGCAGTTCTTC. Translation: CASSRSGGTSGMRNEQFF.

In its sample, this clonotype was seen many times. This chain connects TRBV27 to TRBJ2-1; 14 nucleotides agree with TRBD2. V shed 5 bases, J shed 1 base, and the junction held 10 bases outside the gene matches. The CDR3 covers 19 residues. Looked up from germline, CDR1 is MNHEY and CDR2 is SMNVEV (reference sequence). The CDR3 spells CASSLWTSGGWGSYNEQFF. The CDR3 DNA reads as TGTGCCAGCAGTCTTTGGACTAGCGGGGGGTGGGGGTCCTACAATGAGCAGTTCTTC.

This clonotype was counted at least ten times. The chain has TRBV4-1 and TRBJ2-7, with unresolved D. The ends were cut back, 0 bases at V and 2 bases at J, with 14 bases in the middle. There are 16 residues in the CDR3. CDR1 is MGHRA and CDR2 is YSYEKL in the germline V gene. CDR3 sequence (DNA): TGCGCCAGCAGCCAAGAAACGACTGGGTATACCTACGAGCAGTACTTC. Amino acid sequence: CASSQETTGYTYEQYF.